This record looks at one TCR beta chain sequence and its context. Antigen unknown. The CDR3 covers 15 residues. Trimming removed 1 base from V and 1 base from J, with 10 bases in between. From germline, CDR1 is MGHRA and CDR2 YSYEKL. The data were obtained in a study of cytomegalovirus exposure and HLA in healthy donors. The study's findings and limits: Presence/absence comparisons presumed near-even sequencing depth among donors.

13 Jbeta primers and 60 Vbeta primers were used for the PCR. Method: immunoSEQ multiplex PCR; TCRdb's copy keeps in-frame clones and lacks some. The top ten clones hold 4% to 5% of a sample with fewer than 110,000 clones, under 85% of them seen once. The sequenced material came from PBMCs. The chain carries TRBV4-1 and TRBJ1-1, with D unclear. This sequence was found in a male donor in good health and CMV-seronegative. DNA of the CDR3: TGCGCCAGCAGCCAAGGCTGGCGGGAGAACACTGAAGCTTTCTTT. It specifies CASSQGWRENTEAFF.